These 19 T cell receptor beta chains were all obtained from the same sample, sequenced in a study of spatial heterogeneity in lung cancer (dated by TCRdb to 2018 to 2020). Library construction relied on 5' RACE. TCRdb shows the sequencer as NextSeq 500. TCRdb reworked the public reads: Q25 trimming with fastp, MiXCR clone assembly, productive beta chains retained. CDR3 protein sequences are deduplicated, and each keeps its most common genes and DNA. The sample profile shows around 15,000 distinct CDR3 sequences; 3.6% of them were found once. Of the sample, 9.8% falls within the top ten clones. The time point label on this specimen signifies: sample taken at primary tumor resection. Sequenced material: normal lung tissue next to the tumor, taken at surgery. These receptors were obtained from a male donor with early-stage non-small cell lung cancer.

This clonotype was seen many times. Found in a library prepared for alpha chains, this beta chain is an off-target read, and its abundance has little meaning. As DNA, the CDR3 is TGTGCCAGCAGCGCCGGGGGACTGTCCCAAGAGACCCAGTACTTC. Amino acids: CASSAGGLSQETQYF. The rearrangement joins TRBV9 to TRBJ2-5; D may be TRBD2 (6 bases). Germline CDR1 reads SGDLS; CDR2 reads YYNGEE. Trimming took 3 bases from V and 1 from J, leaving 13 bases between them. There are 15 residues in the CDR3. The entire variable domain, with the rest obtained from reference TRBV9 and TRBJ2-5, is as follows: DSGVTQTPKHLITATGQRVTLRCSPRSGDLSVYWYQQSLDQGLQFLIQYYNGEERAKGNILERFSAQQFPDLHSELNLSSLELGDSALYFCASSAGGLSQETQYFGPGTRLLVL.

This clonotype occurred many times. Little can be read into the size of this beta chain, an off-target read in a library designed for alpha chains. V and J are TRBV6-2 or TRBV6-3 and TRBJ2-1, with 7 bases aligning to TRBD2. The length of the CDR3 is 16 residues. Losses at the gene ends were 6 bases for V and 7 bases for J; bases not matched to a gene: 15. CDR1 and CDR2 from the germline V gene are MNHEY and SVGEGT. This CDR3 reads CASSITGLNNGNEQFF. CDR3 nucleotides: TGTGCCAGCAGCATTACGGGACTAAATAATGGGAATGAGCAGTTCTTC.

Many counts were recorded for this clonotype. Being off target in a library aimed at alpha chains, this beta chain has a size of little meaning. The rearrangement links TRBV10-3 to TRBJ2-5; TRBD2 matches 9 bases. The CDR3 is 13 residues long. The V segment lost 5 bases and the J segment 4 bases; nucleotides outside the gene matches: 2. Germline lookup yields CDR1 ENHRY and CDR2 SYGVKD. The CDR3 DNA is TGTGCCATCAGTCAAGCGGGAGGAGAGACCCAGTACTTC. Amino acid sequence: CAISQAGGETQYF.

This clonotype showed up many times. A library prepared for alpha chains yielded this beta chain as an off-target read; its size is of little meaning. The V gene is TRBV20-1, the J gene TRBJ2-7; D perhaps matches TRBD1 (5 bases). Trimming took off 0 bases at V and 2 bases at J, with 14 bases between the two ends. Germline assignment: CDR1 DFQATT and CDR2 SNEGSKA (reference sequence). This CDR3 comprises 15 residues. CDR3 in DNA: TGCAGTGCTAGAGATCGCGCAGGGAATCCCTACGAGCAGTACTTC. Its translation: CSARDRAGNPYEQYF.

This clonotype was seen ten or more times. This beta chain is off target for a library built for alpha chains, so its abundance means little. This chain's CDR3 is CASSLRAANTHEQYF. The CDR3 region has the DNA TGTGCCAGCAGCTTACGAGCGGCAAATACCCACGAGCAGTACTTC. The chain employs TRBV7-2 and TRBJ2-7; possibly TRBD2 for D (5 bases). V gave up 2 bases and J gave up 5 bases, with 16 bases separating them. Germline V lookup: CDR1 SGHTA, CDR2 FQGNSA. CDR3 length: 15 residues.

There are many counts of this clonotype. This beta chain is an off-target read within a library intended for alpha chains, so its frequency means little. The CDR3 loop is CASSHPGLAVYEQYF. Written as DNA, the CDR3 is TGCGCCAGCAGCCACCCGGGACTAGCGGTCTACGAGCAGTACTTC. This chain uses TRBV4-1 with TRBJ2-7; TRBD2 agrees at 11 bases. V lost 3 bases and J lost 3; bases outside the gene matches: 4. Germline V gives CDR1 MGHRA, CDR2 YSYEKL. The CDR3 length is 15 residues.

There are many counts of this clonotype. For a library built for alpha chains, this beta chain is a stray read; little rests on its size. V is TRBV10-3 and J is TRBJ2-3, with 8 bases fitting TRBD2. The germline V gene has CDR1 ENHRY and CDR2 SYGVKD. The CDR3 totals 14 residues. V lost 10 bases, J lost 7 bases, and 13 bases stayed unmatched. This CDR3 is CASAGLVGSYTQYF. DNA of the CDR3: TGTGCCAGCGCGGGACTAGTGGGATCCTATACGCAGTATTTT.

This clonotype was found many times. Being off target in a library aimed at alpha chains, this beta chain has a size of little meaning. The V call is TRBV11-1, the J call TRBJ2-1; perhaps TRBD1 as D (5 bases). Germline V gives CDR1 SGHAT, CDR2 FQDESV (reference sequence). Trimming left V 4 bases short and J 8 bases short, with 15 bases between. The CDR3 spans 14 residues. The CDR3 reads CASSSGSLDYEQFF. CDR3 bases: TGTGCCAGCAGCTCAGGGTCCCTAGATTATGAGCAGTTCTTC.

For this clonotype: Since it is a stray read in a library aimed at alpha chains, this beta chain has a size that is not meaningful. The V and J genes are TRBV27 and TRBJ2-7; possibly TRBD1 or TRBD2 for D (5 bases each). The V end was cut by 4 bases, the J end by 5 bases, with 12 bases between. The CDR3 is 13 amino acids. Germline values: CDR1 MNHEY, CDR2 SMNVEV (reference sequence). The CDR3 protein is CASSSAGTDEQYF. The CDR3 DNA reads TGTGCCAGCAGTTCGGCAGGGACGGACGAGCAGTACTTC.

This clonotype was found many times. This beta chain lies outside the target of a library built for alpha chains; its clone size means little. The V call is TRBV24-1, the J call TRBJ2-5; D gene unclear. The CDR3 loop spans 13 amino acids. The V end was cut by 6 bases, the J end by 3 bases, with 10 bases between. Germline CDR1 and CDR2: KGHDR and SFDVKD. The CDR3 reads CATSQAGKETQYF. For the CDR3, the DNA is TGTGCCACCAGTCAAGCCGGCAAAGAGACCCAGTACTTC.

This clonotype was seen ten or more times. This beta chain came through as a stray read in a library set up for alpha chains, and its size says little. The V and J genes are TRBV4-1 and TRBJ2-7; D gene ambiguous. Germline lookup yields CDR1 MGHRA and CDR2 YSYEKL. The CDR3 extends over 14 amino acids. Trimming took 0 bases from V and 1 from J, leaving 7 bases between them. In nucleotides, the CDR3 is TGCGCCAGCAGCCAAGACCCGGGTTCCTACGAGCAGTACTTC. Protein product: CASSQDPGSYEQYF.

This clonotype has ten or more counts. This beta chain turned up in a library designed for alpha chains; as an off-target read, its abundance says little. CDR3 nucleotides: TGCGCCAGCAGCTTGTGGACAGGGGGTGGTATGTCGGAGACCCAGTACTTC. It encodes CASSLWTGGGMSETQYF. The gene calls are TRBV5-1 and TRBJ2-5, with 10 nucleotides matching TRBD1. Germline assignment: CDR1 SGHRS and CDR2 YFSETQ. This CDR3 comprises 17 residues. J was trimmed by 5 bases and V by 1 base; bases with no gene match: 11.

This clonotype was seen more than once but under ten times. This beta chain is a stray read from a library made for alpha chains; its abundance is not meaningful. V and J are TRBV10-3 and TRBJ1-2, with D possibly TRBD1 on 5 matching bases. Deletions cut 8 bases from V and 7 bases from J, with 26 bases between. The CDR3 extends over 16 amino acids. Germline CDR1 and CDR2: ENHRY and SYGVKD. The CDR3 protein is CAIAGGWAREASGYTF. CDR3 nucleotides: TGTGCCATCGCCGGGGGGTGGGCCCGTGAAGCGAGTGGCTACACCTTC.

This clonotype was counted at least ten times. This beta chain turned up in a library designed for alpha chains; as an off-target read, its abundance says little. CDR3 nucleotide sequence: TGTGCCATCAGTGACAGCCTCCCGGGGACCGGGGAGCTGTTTTTT. Protein sequence: CAISDSLPGTGELFF. J is TRBJ2-2 and V is TRBV10-3; possible D gene TRBD2, 5 bases. This CDR3 comprises 15 residues. CDR1 and CDR2 from the germline V gene are ENHRY and SYGVKD. V gave up 3 bases and J gave up 5 bases, with 13 bases separating them.

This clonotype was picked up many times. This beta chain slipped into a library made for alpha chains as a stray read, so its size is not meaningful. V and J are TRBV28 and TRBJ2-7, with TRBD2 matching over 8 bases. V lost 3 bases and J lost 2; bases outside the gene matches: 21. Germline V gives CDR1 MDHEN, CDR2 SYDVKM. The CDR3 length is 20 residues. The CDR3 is CASSFPVGSGNLDTAYEQYF. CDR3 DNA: TGTGCCAGCAGTTTTCCCGTTGGTAGCGGGAATTTAGATACCGCCTACGAGCAGTACTTC.

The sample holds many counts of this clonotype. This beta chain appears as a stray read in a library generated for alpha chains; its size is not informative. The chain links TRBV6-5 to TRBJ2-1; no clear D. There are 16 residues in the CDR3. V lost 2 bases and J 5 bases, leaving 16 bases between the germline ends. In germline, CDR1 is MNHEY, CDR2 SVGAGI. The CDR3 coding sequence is TGTGCCAGCAGTTACGCTAGGACCACCGGAGACAATGAGCAGTTCTTC. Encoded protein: CASSYARTTGDNEQFF.

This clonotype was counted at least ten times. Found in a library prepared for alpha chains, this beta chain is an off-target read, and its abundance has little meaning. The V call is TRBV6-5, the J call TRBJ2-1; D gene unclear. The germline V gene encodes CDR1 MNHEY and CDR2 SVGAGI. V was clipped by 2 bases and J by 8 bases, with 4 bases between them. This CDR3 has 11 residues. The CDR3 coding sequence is TGTGCCAGCAGTTACGGGGATGAGCAGTTCTTC. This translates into CASSYGDEQFF.

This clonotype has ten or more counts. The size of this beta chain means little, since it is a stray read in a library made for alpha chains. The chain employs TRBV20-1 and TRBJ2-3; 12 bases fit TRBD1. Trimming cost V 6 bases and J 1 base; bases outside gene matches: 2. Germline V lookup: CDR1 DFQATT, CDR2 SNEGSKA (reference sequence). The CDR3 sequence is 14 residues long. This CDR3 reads CSAGQGARTDTQYF. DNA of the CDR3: TGCAGTGCGGGACAGGGGGCTCGCACAGATACGCAGTATTTT.

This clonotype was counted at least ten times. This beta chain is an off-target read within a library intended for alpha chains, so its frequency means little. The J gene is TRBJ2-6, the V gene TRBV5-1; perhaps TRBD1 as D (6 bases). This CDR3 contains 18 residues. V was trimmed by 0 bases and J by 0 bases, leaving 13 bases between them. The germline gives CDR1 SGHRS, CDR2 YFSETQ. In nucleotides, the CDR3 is TGCGCCAGCAGCTTGGTAGGACAGCTTAGCTCTGGGGCCAACGTCCTGACTTTC. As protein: CASSLVGQLSSGANVLTF.